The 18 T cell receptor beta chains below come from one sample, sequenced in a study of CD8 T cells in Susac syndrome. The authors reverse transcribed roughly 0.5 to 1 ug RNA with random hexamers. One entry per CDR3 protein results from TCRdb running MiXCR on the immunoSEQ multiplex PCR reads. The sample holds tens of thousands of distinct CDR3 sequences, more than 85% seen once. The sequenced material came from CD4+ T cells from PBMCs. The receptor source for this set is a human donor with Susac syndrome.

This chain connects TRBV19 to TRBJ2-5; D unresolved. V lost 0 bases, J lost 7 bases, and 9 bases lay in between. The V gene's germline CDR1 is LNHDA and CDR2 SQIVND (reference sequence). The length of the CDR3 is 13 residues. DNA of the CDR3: TGTGCCAGTAGTATAGACCACCCGGGGACCCAGTACTTC. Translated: CASSIDHPGTQYF.

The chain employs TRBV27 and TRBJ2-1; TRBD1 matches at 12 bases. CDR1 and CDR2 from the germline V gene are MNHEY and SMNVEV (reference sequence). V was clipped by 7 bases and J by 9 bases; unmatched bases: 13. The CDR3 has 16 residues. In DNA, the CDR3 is TGTGCCAGCACCCCACTGGGGACAGGGGGCCGGGGTGAGCAGTTCTTC. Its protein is CASTPLGTGGRGEQFF.

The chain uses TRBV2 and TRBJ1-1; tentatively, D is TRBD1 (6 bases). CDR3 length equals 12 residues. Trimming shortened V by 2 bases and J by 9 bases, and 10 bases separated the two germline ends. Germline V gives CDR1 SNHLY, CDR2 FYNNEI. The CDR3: CASSETGQKAFF. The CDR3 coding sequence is TGTGCCAGCAGTGAAACCGGACAGAAAGCTTTCTTT. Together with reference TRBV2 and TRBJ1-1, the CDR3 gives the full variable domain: EPEVTQTPSHQVTQMGQEVILRCVPISNHLYFYWYRQILGQKVEFLVSFYNNEISEKSEIFDDQFSVERPDGSNFTLKIRSTKLEDSAMYFCASSETGQKAFFGQGTRLTVV.

The DNA of the CDR3 is TGTGCCAGCAGCTTAGATTTTTCGGGGGAGCTGTTTTTT. The encoded protein is CASSLDFSGELFF. This chain uses TRBV7-3 with TRBJ2-2; D remains unclear. Per the germline V gene, CDR1 is SGHTA and CDR2 is FQGTGA. The CDR3 contains 13 residues. V lost 2 bases to trimming and J lost 8 bases, with 9 bases between them.

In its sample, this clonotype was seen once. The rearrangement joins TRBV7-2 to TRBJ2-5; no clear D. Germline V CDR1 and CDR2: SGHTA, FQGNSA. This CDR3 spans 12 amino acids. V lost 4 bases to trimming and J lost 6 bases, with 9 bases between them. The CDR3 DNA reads TGTGCCAGCAGCTCCCGACTGAAGACCCAGTACTTC. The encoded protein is CASSSRLKTQYF.

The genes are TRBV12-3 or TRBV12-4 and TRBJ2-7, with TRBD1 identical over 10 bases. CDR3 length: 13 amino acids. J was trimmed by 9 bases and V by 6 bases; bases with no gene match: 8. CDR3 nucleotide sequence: TGTGCCAGCAGCCCCCGGGACAGGGGAGGGCAGTACTTC. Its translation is CASSPRDRGGQYF.

In nucleotides, the CDR3 is TGCAGTGCTAGACCTAGCGGGGGGGCCTTCGGGGAGACCCAGTACTTC. Amino acids: CSARPSGGAFGETQYF. The J gene is TRBJ2-5, the V gene TRBV20-1; 12 bases are shared with TRBD2. The ends lost 2 bases at V and 5 bases at J; junction bases unmatched: 9. The germline CDR1 and CDR2 sequences are DFQATT and SNEGSKA (reference sequence). The CDR3 is 16 amino acids.

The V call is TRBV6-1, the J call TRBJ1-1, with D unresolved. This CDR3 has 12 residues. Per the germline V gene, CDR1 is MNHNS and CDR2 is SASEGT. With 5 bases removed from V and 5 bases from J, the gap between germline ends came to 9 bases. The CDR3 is CASSRGKTEAFF. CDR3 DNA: TGTGCCAGCAGTCGCGGTAAAACTGAAGCTTTCTTT.

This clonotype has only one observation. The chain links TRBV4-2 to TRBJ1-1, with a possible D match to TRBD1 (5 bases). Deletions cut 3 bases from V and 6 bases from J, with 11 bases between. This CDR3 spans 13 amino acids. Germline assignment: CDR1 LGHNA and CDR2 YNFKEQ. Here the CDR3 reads CASSHPGTAEAFF. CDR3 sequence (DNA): TGTGCCAGCAGCCACCCGGGGACGGCTGAAGCTTTCTTT.

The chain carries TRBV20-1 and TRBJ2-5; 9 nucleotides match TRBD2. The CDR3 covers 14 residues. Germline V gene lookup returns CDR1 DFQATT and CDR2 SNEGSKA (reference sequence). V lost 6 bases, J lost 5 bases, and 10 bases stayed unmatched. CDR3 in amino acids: CSASLAGVIETQYF. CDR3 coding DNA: TGCAGTGCCAGCTTAGCGGGAGTGATCGAGACCCAGTACTTC.

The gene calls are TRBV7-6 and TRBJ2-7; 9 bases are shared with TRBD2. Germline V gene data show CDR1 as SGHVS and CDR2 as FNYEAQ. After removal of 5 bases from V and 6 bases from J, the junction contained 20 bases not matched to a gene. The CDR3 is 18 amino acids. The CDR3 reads CASSTLGREGQMLREQYF. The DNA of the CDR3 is TGTGCCAGCAGCACCCTAGGGCGGGAGGGCCAGATGCTTCGCGAGCAGTACTTC.

CDR3 amino acids: CASSLGGGGGADTQYF. CDR3 coding DNA: TGTGCCAGCAGCTTAGGTGGGGGAGGAGGTGCAGATACGCAGTATTTT. The chain couples TRBV7-3 to TRBJ2-3; a possible D gene is TRBD2 (6 bases). In germline, CDR1 is SGHTA, CDR2 FQGTGA. Trimming stripped 2 bases from V and 4 bases from J, with 16 bases between. There are 16 residues in the CDR3.

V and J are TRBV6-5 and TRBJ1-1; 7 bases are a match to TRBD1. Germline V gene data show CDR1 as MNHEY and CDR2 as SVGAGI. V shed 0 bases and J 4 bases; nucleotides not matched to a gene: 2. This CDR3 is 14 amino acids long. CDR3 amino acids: CASSYSTGVTEAFF. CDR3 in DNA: TGTGCCAGCAGTTACTCAACAGGGGTCACTGAAGCTTTCTTT.

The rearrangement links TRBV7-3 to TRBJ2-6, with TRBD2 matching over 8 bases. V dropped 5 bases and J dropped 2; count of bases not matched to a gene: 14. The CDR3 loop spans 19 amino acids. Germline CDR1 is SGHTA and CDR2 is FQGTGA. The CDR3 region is CASSLRSLGAGAGANVLTF. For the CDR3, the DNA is TGTGCCAGCAGCCTCAGGTCATTGGGAGCGGGAGCTGGGGCCAACGTCCTGACTTTC.

The CDR3 loop reads CASSRNRGTYSYNEQFF. The CDR3 DNA sequence: TGTGCCAGTAGTCGTAACAGGGGCACCTACTCCTACAATGAGCAGTTCTTC. This chain links TRBV19 with TRBJ2-1, with TRBD1 identical over 7 bases. This CDR3 spans 17 amino acids. The germline V gene encodes CDR1 LNHDA and CDR2 SQIVND (reference sequence). Germline trimming cut 5 bases from V and 0 bases from J; bases unmatched to any gene: 10.

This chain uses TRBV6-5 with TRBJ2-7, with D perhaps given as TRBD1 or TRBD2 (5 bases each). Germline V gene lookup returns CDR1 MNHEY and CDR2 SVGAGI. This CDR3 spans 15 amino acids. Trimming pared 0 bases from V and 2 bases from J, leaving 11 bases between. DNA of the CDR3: TGTGCCAGCAGTTACTCGGGGCCGGGGCCCTACGAGCAGTACTTC. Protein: CASSYSGPGPYEQYF.

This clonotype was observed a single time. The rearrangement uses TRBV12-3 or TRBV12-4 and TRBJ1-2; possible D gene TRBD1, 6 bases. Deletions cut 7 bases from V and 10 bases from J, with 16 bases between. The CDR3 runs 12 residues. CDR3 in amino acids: CASTRVNRDYTF. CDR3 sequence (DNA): TGTGCCAGCACCCGAGTCAACAGGGACTACACCTTC.

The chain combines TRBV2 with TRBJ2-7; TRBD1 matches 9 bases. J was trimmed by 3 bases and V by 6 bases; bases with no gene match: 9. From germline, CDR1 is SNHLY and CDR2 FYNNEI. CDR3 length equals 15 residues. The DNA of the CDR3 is TGTGCCAGCAGCCCACGGGGACAGGGTCGCTACGAGCAGTACTTC. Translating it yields CASSPRGQGRYEQYF.